This entry is about one TCR beta chain. Its antigen remains unidentified. CDR3 length equals 12 residues. CDR1 and CDR2 from the germline V gene are LNHDA and SQIVND (reference sequence). The germline V and J ends were trimmed by 6 bases and 2 bases, with 8 bases remaining between them. Some clones are missing from TCRdb's copy, which holds only in-frame ones; the method was immunoSEQ multiplex PCR. This table has about 14,000 clones, approximately 80% appearing once. This specimen belongs to a study of tumor-infiltrating lymphocytes in localized non-small cell lung cancer. Study-level information: Each patient gave resected tumor and non-adjacent uninvolved lung tissue. Notes on the study in general: TCR sequencing covered a subset of patients with enough tissue. Technical variation could not be separated from intratumor heterogeneity here. Compared with uninvolved lung, tumors showed higher T cell infiltration by TCRbeta sequencing.

V gene TRBV19 combines with J gene TRBJ2-7; a possible D gene is TRBD1 (6 bases). This clonotype was sampled from a human donor with non-small cell lung cancer. Sample: lung tumor tissue. The CDR3 region has the DNA TGTGCCAGTAGCAGGGGCGCCTACGAGCAGTACTTC. This gives the protein CASSRGAYEQYF.